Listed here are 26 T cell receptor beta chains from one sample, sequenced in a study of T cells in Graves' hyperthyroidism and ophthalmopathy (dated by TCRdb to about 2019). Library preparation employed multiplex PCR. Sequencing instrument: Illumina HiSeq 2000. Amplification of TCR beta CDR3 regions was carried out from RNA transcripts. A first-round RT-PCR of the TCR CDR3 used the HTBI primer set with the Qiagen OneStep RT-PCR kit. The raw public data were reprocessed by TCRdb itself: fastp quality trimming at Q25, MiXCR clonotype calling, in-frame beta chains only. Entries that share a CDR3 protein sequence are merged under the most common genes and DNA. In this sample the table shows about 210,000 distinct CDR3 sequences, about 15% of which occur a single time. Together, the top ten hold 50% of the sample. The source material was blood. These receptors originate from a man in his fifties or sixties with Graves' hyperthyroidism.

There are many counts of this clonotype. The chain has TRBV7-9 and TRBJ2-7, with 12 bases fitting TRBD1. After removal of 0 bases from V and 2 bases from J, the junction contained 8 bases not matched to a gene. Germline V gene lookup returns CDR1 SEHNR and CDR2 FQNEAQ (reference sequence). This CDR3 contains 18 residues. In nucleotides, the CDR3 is TGTGCCAGCAGCTTAGCCGGGACAGGGGGCTCATATACCTACGAGCAGTACTTC. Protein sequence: CASSLAGTGGSYTYEQYF.

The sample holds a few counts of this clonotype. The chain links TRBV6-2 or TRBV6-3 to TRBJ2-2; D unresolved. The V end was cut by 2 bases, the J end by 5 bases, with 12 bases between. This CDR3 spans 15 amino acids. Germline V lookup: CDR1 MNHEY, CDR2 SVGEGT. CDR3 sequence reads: CASSYPLRTTGELFF. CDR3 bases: TGTGCCAGCAGTTACCCGCTAAGAACGACCGGGGAGCTGTTTTTT.

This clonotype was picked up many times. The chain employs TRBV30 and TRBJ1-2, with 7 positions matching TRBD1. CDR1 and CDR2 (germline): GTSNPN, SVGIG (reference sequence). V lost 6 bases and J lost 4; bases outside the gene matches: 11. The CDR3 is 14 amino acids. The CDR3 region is CACPSRGASYGYTF. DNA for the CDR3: TGTGCCTGCCCGTCCAGGGGGGCCAGCTATGGCTACACCTTC.

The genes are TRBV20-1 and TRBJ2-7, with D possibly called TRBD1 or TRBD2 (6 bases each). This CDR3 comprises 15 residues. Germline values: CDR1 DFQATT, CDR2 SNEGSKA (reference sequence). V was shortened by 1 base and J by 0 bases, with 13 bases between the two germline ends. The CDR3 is CSARGRGTGSYEQYF. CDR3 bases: TGCAGTGCTAGAGGTAGGGGGACTGGCTCCTACGAGCAGTACTTC.

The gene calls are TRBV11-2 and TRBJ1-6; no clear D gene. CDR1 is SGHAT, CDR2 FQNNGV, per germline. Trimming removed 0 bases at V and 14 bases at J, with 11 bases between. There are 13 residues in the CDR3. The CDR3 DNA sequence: TGTGCCAGCAGCTTAGAACGGGCTAGGGCCCTCCACTTT. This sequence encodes CASSLERARALHF.

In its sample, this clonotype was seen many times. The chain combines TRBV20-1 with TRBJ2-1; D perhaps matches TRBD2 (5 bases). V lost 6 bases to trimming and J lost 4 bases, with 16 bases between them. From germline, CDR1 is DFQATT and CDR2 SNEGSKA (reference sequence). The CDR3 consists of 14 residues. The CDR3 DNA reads TGCAGTGCGACGGGGTGGGAGCGATACAATGAGCAGTTCTTC. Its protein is CSATGWERYNEQFF.

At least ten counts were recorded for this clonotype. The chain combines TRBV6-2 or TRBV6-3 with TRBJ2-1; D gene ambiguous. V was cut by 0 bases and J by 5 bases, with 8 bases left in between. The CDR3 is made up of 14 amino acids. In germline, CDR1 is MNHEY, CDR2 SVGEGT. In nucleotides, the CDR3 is TGTGCCAGCAGTTACTCGTTTCTCGACAATGAGCAGTTCTTC. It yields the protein CASSYSFLDNEQFF.

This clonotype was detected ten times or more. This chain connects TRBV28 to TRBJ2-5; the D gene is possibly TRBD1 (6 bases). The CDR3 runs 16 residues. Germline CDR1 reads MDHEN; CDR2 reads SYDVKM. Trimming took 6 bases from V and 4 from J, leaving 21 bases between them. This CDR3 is CASRSPGGLSRETQYF. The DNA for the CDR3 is TGTGCCAGCAGATCACCTGGGGGCCTAAGTCGAGAGACCCAGTACTTC.

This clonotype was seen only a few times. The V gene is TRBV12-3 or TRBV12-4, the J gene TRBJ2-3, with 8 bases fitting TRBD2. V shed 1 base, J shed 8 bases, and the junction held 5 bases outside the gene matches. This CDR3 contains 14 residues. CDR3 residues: CASSLVRGGGTQYF. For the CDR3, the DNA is TGTGCCAGCAGTTTAGTTCGGGGGGGAGGTACGCAGTATTTT.

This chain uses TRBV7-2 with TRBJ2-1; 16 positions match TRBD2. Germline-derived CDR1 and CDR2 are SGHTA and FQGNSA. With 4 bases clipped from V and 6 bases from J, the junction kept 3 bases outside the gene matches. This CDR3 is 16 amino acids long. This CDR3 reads CASSSGLAGGPNEQFF. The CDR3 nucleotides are TGTGCCAGCAGCTCGGGACTAGCGGGAGGGCCCAATGAGCAGTTCTTC. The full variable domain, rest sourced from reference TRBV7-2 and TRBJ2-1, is GAGVSQSPSNKVTEKGKDVELRCDPISGHTALYWYRQSLGQGLEFLIYFQGNSAPDKSGLPSDRFSAERTGGSVSTLTIQRTQQEDSAVYLCASSSGLAGGPNEQFFGPGTRLTVL.

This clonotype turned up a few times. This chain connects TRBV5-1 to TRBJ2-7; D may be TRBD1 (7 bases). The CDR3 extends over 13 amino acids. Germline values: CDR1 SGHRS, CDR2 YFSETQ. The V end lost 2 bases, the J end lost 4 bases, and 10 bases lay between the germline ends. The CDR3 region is CASSFRGDYEQYF. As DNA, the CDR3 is TGCGCCAGCAGCTTCAGGGGGGATTACGAGCAGTACTTC.

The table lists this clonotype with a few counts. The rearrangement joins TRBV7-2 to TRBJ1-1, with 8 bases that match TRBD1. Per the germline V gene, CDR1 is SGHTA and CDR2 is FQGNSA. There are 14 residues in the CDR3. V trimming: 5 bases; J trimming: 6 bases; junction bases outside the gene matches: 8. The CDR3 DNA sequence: TGTGCCAGCAGCCCCTCAGGGGGCGTCTCTGAAGCTTTCTTT. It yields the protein CASSPSGGVSEAFF.

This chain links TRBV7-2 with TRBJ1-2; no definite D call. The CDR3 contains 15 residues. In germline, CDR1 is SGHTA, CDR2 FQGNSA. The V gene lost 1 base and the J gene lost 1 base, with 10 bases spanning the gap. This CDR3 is CASSLGILNNYGYTF. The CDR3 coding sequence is TGTGCCAGCAGCTTAGGAATCCTGAATAACTATGGCTACACCTTC.

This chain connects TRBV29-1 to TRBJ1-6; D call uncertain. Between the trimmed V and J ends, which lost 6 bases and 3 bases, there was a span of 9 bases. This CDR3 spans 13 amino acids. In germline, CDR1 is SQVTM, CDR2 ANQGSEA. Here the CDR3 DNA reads TGCAGCGTCAAACAGAGCTATAATTCACCCCTCCACTTT. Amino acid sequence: CSVKQSYNSPLHF. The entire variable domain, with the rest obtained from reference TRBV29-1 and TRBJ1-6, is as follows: SAVISQKPSRDICQRGTSLTIQCQVDSQVTMMFWYRQQPGQSLTLIATANQGSEATYESGFVIDKFPISRPNLTFSTLTVSNMSPEDSSIYLCSVKQSYNSPLHFGNGTRLTVT.

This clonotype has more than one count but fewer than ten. CDR3 sequence: CASSPSYGGGYEQYF. CDR3 nucleotides: TGTGCCAGCAGCCCCTCTTATGGGGGAGGATACGAGCAGTACTTC. The genes are TRBV3-1 and TRBJ2-7; a possible D gene is TRBD2 (6 bases). The V end was cut by 4 bases, the J end by 4 bases, with 17 bases between. The CDR3 consists of 15 residues. The germline V gene has CDR1 LGHDT and CDR2 YNNKEL (reference sequence).

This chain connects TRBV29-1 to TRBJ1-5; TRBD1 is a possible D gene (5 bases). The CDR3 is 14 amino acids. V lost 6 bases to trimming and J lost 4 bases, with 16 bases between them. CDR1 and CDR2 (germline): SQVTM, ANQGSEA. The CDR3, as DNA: TGCAGCGTGTCCTCCGGGACCGCAAATCAGCCCCAGCATTTT. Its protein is CSVSSGTANQPQHF.

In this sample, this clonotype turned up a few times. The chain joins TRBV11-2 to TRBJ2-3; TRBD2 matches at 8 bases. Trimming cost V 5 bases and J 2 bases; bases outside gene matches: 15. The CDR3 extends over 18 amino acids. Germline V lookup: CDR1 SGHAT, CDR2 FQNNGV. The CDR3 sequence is CASSTHRGRRGDTDTQYF. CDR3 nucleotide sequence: TGTGCCAGCAGCACCCACCGGGGAAGGCGGGGGGACACAGATACGCAGTATTTT. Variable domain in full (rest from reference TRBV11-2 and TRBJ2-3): EAGVAQSPRYKIIEKRQSVAFWCNPISGHATLYWYQQILGQGPKLLIQFQNNGVVDDSQLPKDRFSAERLKGVDSTLKIQPAKLEDSAVYLCASSTHRGRRGDTDTQYFGPGTRLTVL.

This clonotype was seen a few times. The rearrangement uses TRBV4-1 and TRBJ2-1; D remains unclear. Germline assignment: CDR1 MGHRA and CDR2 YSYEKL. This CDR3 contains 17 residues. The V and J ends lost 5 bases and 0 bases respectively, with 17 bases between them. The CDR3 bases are TGCGCCAGCAGCTTAAATGTAGCTTTTAACTCCTACAATGAGCAGTTCTTC. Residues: CASSLNVAFNSYNEQFF.

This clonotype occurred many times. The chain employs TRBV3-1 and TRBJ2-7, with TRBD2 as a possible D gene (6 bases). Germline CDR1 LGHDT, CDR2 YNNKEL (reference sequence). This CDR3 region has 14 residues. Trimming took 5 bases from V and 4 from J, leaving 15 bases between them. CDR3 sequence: CASSIRESPYEQYF. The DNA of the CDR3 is TGTGCCAGCAGCATCCGGGAGTCACCTTACGAGCAGTACTTC.

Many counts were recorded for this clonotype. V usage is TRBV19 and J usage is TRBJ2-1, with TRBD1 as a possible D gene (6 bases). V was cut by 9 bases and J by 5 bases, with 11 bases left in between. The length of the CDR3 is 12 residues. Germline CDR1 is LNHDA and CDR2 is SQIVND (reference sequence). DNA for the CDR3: TGTGCCAGCAAAGGGGGTAACAATGAGCAGTTCTTC. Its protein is CASKGGNNEQFF.

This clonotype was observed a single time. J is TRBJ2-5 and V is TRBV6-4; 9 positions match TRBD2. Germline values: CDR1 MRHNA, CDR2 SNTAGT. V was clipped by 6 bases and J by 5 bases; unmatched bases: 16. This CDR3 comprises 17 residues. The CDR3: CASSAPRLAVPGETQYF. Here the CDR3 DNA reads TGTGCCAGCAGCGCACCGCGACTAGCGGTCCCTGGGGAGACCCAGTACTTC.

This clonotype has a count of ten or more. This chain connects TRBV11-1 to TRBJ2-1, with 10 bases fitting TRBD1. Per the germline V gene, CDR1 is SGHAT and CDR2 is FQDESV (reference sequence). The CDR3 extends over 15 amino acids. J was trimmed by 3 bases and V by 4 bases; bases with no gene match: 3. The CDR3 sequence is CASSSGQGYYNEQFF. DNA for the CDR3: TGTGCCAGCAGCTCGGGACAGGGGTACTACAATGAGCAGTTCTTC.

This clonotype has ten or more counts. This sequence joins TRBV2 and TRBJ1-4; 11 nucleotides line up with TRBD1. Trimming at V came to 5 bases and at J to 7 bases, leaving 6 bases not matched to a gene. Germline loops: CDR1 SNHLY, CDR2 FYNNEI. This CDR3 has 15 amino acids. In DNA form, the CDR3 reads TGTGCCAGCAGTCTCTCCGGGACAGGGGGTGAAAAACTGTTTTTT. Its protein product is CASSLSGTGGEKLFF.

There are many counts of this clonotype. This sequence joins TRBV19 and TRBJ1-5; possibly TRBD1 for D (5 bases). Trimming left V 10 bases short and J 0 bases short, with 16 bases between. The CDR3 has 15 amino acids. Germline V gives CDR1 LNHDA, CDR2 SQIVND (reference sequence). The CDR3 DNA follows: TGTGCCACCAAGGTCGCAGGGTTTAGCAATCAGCCCCAGCATTTT. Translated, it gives CATKVAGFSNQPQHF.

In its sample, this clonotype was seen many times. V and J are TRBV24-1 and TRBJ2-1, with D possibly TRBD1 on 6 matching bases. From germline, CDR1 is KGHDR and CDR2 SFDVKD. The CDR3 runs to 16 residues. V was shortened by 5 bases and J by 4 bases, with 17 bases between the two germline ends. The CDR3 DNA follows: TGTGCCACCAGTGGCCGGGACACCCCCTCTTACAATGAGCAGTTCTTC. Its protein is CATSGRDTPSYNEQFF.

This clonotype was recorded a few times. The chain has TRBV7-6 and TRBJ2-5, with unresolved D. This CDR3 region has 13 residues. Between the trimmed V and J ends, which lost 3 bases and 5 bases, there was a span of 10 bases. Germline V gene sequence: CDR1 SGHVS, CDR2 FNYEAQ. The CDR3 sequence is CASSFSQVETQYF. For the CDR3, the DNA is TGTGCCAGCAGCTTCAGTCAGGTGGAGACCCAGTACTTC.